Presented here are 25 T cell receptor beta chains from one specimen sequenced in a study of technical replicates of blood from several donors. Sequenced by immunoSEQ multiplex PCR; TCRdb stores in-frame clones only, minus some. The sample shows 80,000 to 90,000 clones, less than 95% of them seen only once. Sequenced input: T cells isolated from PBMCs. The receptors come from a human donor in good health.

This chain uses TRBV12-5 with TRBJ2-3, with TRBD2 identical over 12 bases. The V and J ends lost 3 bases and 3 bases, in that order; junction bases with no gene match: 4. Germline lookup yields CDR1 LGHNT and CDR2 FRNRAP. CDR3 length equals 16 residues. CDR3 nucleotide sequence: TGTGCTAGTGGTTTCGGACTAGCGGGATCTACAGATACGCAGTATTTT. It encodes CASGFGLAGSTDTQYF.

The chain combines TRBV5-1 with TRBJ2-2, with 9 positions matching TRBD1. The germline CDR1 and CDR2 sequences are SGHRS and YFSETQ. The J segment lost 3 bases and the V segment lost 1 base, leaving 1 base of the junction unmatched. The length of the CDR3 is 15 residues. CDR3 sequence: CASSLTGGDTGELFF. The CDR3 DNA reads as TGCGCCAGCAGCTTGACAGGGGGCGACACCGGGGAGCTGTTTTTT.

This chain links TRBV30 with TRBJ1-4; unclear D gene. The germline gives CDR1 GTSNPN, CDR2 SVGIG (reference sequence). This CDR3 region has 13 residues. V lost 2 bases and J lost 3, with 7 bases in between. The CDR3 sequence: CAWSFGPNEKLFF. Here the CDR3 DNA reads TGTGCCTGGAGTTTTGGGCCTAATGAAAAACTGTTTTTT.

The gene calls are TRBV5-1 and TRBJ2-5; possible D gene TRBD2, 5 bases. The V end was cut by 5 bases, the J end by 0 bases, with 11 bases between. Germline CDR1 SGHRS, CDR2 YFSETQ. The CDR3 runs 14 residues. In DNA, the CDR3 is TGCGCCAGCAGAAAGTGGGAGAACCAAGAGACCCAGTACTTC. This sequence encodes CASRKWENQETQYF. The whole variable domain, remainder taken from reference TRBV5-1 and TRBJ2-5, is KAGVTQTPRYLIKTRGQQVTLSCSPISGHRSVSWYQQTPGQGLQFLFEYFSETQRNKGNFPGRFSGRQFSNSRSEMNVSTLELGDSALYLCASRKWENQETQYFGPGTRLLVL.

This clone occurred once. The CDR3 sequence: CASSIEVGLANEQFF. In DNA, the CDR3 is TGTGCCAGTAGTATAGAGGTTGGACTAGCCAATGAGCAGTTCTTC. The chain uses TRBV19 and TRBJ2-1, with 8 nucleotides matching TRBD2. CDR1 is LNHDA, CDR2 SQIVND, per germline (reference sequence). J was trimmed by 6 bases and V by 0 bases; bases with no gene match: 4. The CDR3 covers 15 residues.

This rearrangement joins TRBV6-6 to TRBJ2-2; possibly TRBD1 for D (5 bases). Germline lookup yields CDR1 MNHNY and CDR2 SVGAGI (reference sequence). Trimming shortened V by 2 bases and J by 6 bases, and 10 bases separated the two germline ends. CDR3 length: 14 amino acids. DNA of the CDR3: TGTGCCAGCAGTTACATCAGGGTCGCCGGGGAGCTGTTTTTT. Translation gives CASSYIRVAGELFF.

The chain employs TRBV10-3 and TRBJ2-1, with 11 positions matching TRBD2. The germline V gene encodes CDR1 ENHRY and CDR2 SYGVKD. The trim removed 1 base at V and 8 bases at J, leaving 7 bases unmatched. The CDR3 is 16 amino acids. The CDR3 DNA sequence: TGTGCCATCAGTGAGTTCACTAGCGGGAGACGGGATGAGCAGTTCTTC. This codes for CAISEFTSGRRDEQFF.

This clone was observed a single time. The chain has TRBV2 and TRBJ2-3; TRBD2 agrees at 8 bases. Germline assignment: CDR1 SNHLY and CDR2 FYNNEI. The CDR3 is made up of 14 amino acids. V lost 8 bases, J lost 2 bases, and 6 bases stayed unmatched. This CDR3 reads CASPPGLDTDTQYF. In nucleotides, the CDR3 is TGTGCCAGCCCCCCGGGACTAGACACAGATACGCAGTATTTT.

This clone has only one observation. The CDR3 bases are TGCGCCAGCAGCCAAGCCCCTAACACTGAAGCTTTCTTT. Amino acids: CASSQAPNTEAFF. The V and J genes are TRBV4-1 and TRBJ1-1; D not resolved. CDR1 MGHRA and CDR2 YSYEKL come from the germline V gene. The CDR3 totals 13 residues. V lost 1 base to trimming and J lost 2 bases, with 5 bases between them.

V and J are TRBV28 and TRBJ2-5; 10 bases are a match to TRBD1. Trimming took 6 bases from V and 4 from J; bases not matched to a gene: 14. Germline CDR1 MDHEN, CDR2 SYDVKM. The CDR3 contains 17 residues. CDR3 sequence reads: CASRLRRGQGIRETQYF. In DNA, the CDR3 is TGTGCCAGCAGGCTTCGCCGGGGACAGGGGATCCGAGAGACCCAGTACTTC.

This clone was seen a handful of times. The chain uses TRBV5-4 and TRBJ1-5; 7 nucleotides agree with TRBD1. In germline, CDR1 is SGHNT, CDR2 YYREEE (reference sequence). The V segment lost 0 bases and the J segment 0 bases; nucleotides outside the gene matches: 3. There are 16 residues in the CDR3. The CDR3 DNA reads TGTGCCAGCAGCTTGGGAGGGGGCCGTAGCAATCAGCCCCAGCATTTT. Translation gives CASSLGGGRSNQPQHF.

The V call is TRBV11-3, the J call TRBJ2-3; 7 nucleotides match TRBD2. With V trimmed by 2 bases and J by 8 bases, 10 bases remained unmatched. This CDR3 has 15 amino acids. Germline V gives CDR1 SGHNT, CDR2 YENEEA. This CDR3 is CASSLSSPGEGTQYF. As DNA, the CDR3 is TGTGCCAGCAGCTTATCAAGCCCTGGGGAGGGTACGCAGTATTTT.

The rearrangement joins TRBV11-2 to TRBJ2-1; D call uncertain. The V gene's germline CDR1 is SGHAT and CDR2 FQNNGV. The CDR3 is 11 amino acids. The V end was cut by 8 bases, the J end by 2 bases, with 4 bases between. The CDR3 coding sequence is TGTGCCAGCGGCCCCTACAATGAGCAGTTCTTC. Its translation is CASGPYNEQFF.

This chain links TRBV25-1 with TRBJ2-5; a weak D match, TRBD1 (6 bases). V was trimmed by 6 bases and J by 2 bases, leaving 22 bases between them. Germline V CDR1 and CDR2: MGHDK, SYGVNS. This CDR3 region has 17 residues. The CDR3 region is CASRKGDGRVLQETQYF. The CDR3 DNA reads TGTGCCAGCAGAAAGGGGGACGGCAGGGTCTTGCAAGAGACCCAGTACTTC.

This clone has more than one count but fewer than ten. The rearrangement joins TRBV28 to TRBJ2-7; 9 nucleotides agree with TRBD1. V lost 6 bases and J lost 3; bases outside the gene matches: 6. CDR3 length: 14 amino acids. Germline values: CDR1 MDHEN, CDR2 SYDVKM. Written as DNA, the CDR3 is TGTGCCAGCAGAAGGACAGGGGCCCACTACGAGCAGTACTTC. Protein sequence: CASRRTGAHYEQYF.

The CDR3 reads CSVEVPGHTQETQYF. In DNA, the CDR3 is TGCAGCGTTGAAGTTCCGGGACACACACAAGAGACCCAGTACTTC. The chain recombines TRBV29-1 with TRBJ2-5, with D maybe TRBD1 (6 bases). V lost 1 base, J lost 2 bases, and 14 bases lay in between. Per the germline V gene, CDR1 is SQVTM and CDR2 is ANQGSEA. This CDR3 has 15 residues. The full variable domain, completed using reference TRBV29-1 and TRBJ2-5, is SAVISQKPSRDICQRGTSLTIQCQVDSQVTMMFWYRQQPGQSLTLIATANQGSEATYESGFVIDKFPISRPNLTFSTLTVSNMSPEDSSIYLCSVEVPGHTQETQYFGPGTRLLVL.

V is TRBV5-8 and J is TRBJ1-2, with unresolved D. The germline V gene has CDR1 SGHTS and CDR2 YDEGEE. Between the trimmed V and J ends, which lost 4 bases and 6 bases, there was a span of 13 bases. The CDR3 runs 13 residues. In nucleotides, the CDR3 is TGTGCCAGCAGCGCCGATATAGACAATGGCTACACCTTC. Its translation: CASSADIDNGYTF.

The chain uses TRBV15 and TRBJ1-1; possibly TRBD1 for D (6 bases). The CDR3 spans 16 residues. Trimming removed 4 bases from V and 0 bases from J, with 15 bases in between. Looked up from germline, CDR1 is LNHNV and CDR2 is YYDKDF (reference sequence). CDR3 amino acids: CATSTTGNFMNTEAFF. The CDR3 DNA sequence: TGTGCCACCAGCACGACAGGAAATTTCATGAACACTGAAGCTTTCTTT.

The J gene is TRBJ2-7, the V gene TRBV29-1; D may be TRBD2 (7 bases). The CDR3 has 13 amino acids. V lost 7 bases to trimming and J lost 1 base, with 14 bases between them. The germline CDR1 and CDR2 sequences are SQVTM and ANQGSEA. Written as DNA, the CDR3 is TGCAGCGCTGGGGGCGGGAGATCCTACGAGCAGTACTTC. It specifies CSAGGGRSYEQYF.

The chain uses TRBV5-1 and TRBJ1-1; D remains unclear. The CDR3 sequence is 13 residues long. Germline CDR1 SGHRS, CDR2 YFSETQ. V was trimmed by 0 bases and J by 5 bases, leaving 8 bases between them. The CDR3 coding sequence is TGCGCCAGCAGCTTGGAACAGATGACTGAAGCTTTCTTT. Its protein product is CASSLEQMTEAFF.

V gene TRBV6-5 combines with J gene TRBJ1-2; D is undetermined. This CDR3 has 14 amino acids. In germline, CDR1 is MNHEY, CDR2 SVGAGI. Deletions cut 6 bases from V and 5 bases from J, with 16 bases between. The CDR3 DNA follows: TGTGCCAGCAGCCCCCCGGGTAGACCATATGGCTACACCTTC. It specifies CASSPPGRPYGYTF.

The chain couples TRBV13 to TRBJ2-1, with unresolved D. Germline assignment: CDR1 PRHDT and CDR2 FYEKMQ (reference sequence). The CDR3 is 15 residues long. V lost 5 bases to trimming and J lost 2 bases, with 13 bases between them. The CDR3 bases are TGTGCCAGCAGCCATGACTCCTTACCCTACAATGAGCAGTTCTTC. This codes for CASSHDSLPYNEQFF.

The chain carries TRBV6-6 and TRBJ1-2; the D gene is possibly TRBD1 (6 bases). Trimming took 6 bases from V and 7 from J, leaving 15 bases between them. The CDR3 is made up of 13 amino acids. The germline V gene has CDR1 MNHNY and CDR2 SVGAGI (reference sequence). The CDR3 sequence is CASSNRDQGGYTF. CDR3 in DNA: TGTGCCAGCAGCAACAGGGATCAAGGTGGCTACACCTTC.

The chain joins TRBV14 to TRBJ1-3; 9 bases map to TRBD1. The trim removed 1 base at V and 3 bases at J, leaving 4 bases unmatched. Germline assignment: CDR1 SGHDN and CDR2 FVKESK. The CDR3 is 16 amino acids. The DNA of the CDR3 is TGTGCCAGCAGCCAAGTGGGGACAGGGAATGGAAACACCATATATTTT. This gives the protein CASSQVGTGNGNTIYF.

V is TRBV2 and J is TRBJ1-5; possible D gene TRBD1, 5 bases. CDR1 is SNHLY, CDR2 FYNNEI, per germline. V lost 8 bases to trimming and J lost 1 base, with 15 bases between them. The CDR3 sequence is 15 residues long. CDR3 sequence reads: CASGGARVSNQPQHF. In DNA form, the CDR3 reads TGTGCCAGCGGAGGGGCCAGAGTAAGCAATCAGCCCCAGCATTTT.